This T cell receptor beta chain was documented in a study of human T cells and chemical hapten exposure. Across the whole study: How much TCR each sample yielded varied, mostly because pooled library volumes differed slightly. Findings of the study overall: Counts of TCRs above 1 in 1000 frequency stayed unchanged with DPC sensitization.

Sample time point: healthy volunteer bleed at 2 weeks. Researchers extracted total RNA from unfractionated whole blood. In regard to this clonotype: Its cognate antigen is unknown.

Unique molecular identifiers were affixed to discrete cDNA molecules within the library. In the source study's methods: Sample TCR counts, which ranged from roughly 20,000 to 750,000, had a median of around 93,000. TCRdb re-derived calls from the RACE reads in MiXCR, one entry per CDR3 protein. These V and J calls derive from TCRdb rather than the authors' analysis. This table holds around 130,000 distinct CDR3 sequences, about 8.2% found once. The sequenced material came from whole blood. This clonotype was sampled from a male donor in good health. Some clones in this sample may be carry-over from other donors' samples.

The DNA for the CDR3 is TGTGCCACCAGCGTGGGGAGCTCCTACAATGAGCAGTTCTTC. This sequence encodes CATSVGSSYNEQFF. The chain links TRBV15 to TRBJ2-1, with D possibly TRBD2 on 5 matching bases. Germline V gene lookup returns CDR1 LNHNV and CDR2 YYDKDF (reference sequence). The CDR3 has 14 amino acids. Trimming pared 5 bases from V and 0 bases from J, leaving 8 bases between.